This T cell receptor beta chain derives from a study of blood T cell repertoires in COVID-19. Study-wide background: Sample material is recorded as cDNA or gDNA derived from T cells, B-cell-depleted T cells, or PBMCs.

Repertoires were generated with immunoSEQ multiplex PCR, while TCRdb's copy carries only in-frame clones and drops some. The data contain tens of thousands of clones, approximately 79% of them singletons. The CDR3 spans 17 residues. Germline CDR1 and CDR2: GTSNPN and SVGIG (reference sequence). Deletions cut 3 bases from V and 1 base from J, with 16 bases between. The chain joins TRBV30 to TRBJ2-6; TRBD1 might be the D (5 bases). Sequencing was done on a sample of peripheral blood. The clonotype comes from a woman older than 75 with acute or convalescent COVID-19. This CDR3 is CAWRRGRVGSGANVLTF. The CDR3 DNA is TGTGCCTGGAGAAGGGGCAGGGTTGGGTCTGGGGCCAACGTCCTGACTTTC.